The 10 T cell receptor beta chains given below trace back to one sample, sequenced in a study of cytomegalovirus exposure and HLA in healthy donors. Amplification used 60 Vbeta primers and 13 Jbeta primers. Data came from immunoSEQ multiplex PCR; TCRdb stores just in-frame clones and leaves some out. The sample lists about 130,000 clones; around 67% were seen once. Material for sequencing was PBMCs. Every receptor here comes from a man between 18 and 29 years old in good health and CMV-seropositive.

There are a few counts of this clone. The chain recombines TRBV10-2 with TRBJ1-6, with D maybe TRBD1 (5 bases). This CDR3 has 16 amino acids. The V gene lost 4 bases and the J gene lost 1 base, with 11 bases spanning the gap. Germline V CDR1 and CDR2: WSHSY, SAAADI. CDR3 sequence: CASSGHRNSYNSPLHF. CDR3 nucleotides: TGCGCCAGCAGTGGTCACAGGAATTCCTATAATTCACCCCTCCACTTT.

The rearrangement links TRBV6-5 to TRBJ2-1; TRBD1 agrees at 7 bases. With 8 bases clipped from V and 3 bases from J, the junction kept 10 bases outside the gene matches. From germline, CDR1 is MNHEY and CDR2 SVGAGI. This CDR3 region has 15 residues. The DNA of the CDR3 is TGTGCCAGCTCCTCCAGGGGGAGAATCTACAATGAGCAGTTCTTC. It is translated as CASSSRGRIYNEQFF.

The chain uses TRBV10-3 and TRBJ1-2, with TRBD1 identical over 8 bases. This CDR3 spans 12 amino acids. Germline assignment: CDR1 ENHRY and CDR2 SYGVKD. Trimming removed 10 bases from V and 2 bases from J; junction bases left unmatched: 3. CDR3 sequence reads: CATGQGNYGYTF. The CDR3 DNA follows: TGTGCCACCGGACAGGGAAACTATGGCTACACCTTC.

The chain couples TRBV9 to TRBJ2-3; no reliable D call. This CDR3 has 13 residues. The germline V gene encodes CDR1 SGDLS and CDR2 YYNGEE. The V gene lost 0 bases and the J gene lost 4 bases, with 6 bases spanning the gap. The CDR3 sequence: CASSVEQPDTQYF. The CDR3, as DNA: TGTGCCAGCAGCGTAGAACAACCAGATACGCAGTATTTT.

The chain has TRBV25-1 and TRBJ1-2, with D tentatively TRBD1 (6 bases). The ends were cut back, 3 bases at V and 4 bases at J, with 9 bases in the middle. Germline V CDR1 and CDR2: MGHDK, SYGVNS. The CDR3 totals 13 residues. In DNA, the CDR3 is TGTGCCAGCAGTGACAGGGGACCCTATGGCTACACCTTC. This sequence encodes CASSDRGPYGYTF.

CDR3 DNA: TGTGCCAGCAGTGAAGACCTAGCGCTCTCCTACGAGCAGTACTTC. This translates into CASSEDLALSYEQYF. The rearrangement uses TRBV2 and TRBJ2-7; TRBD2 might be the D (6 bases). Trimming stripped 1 base from V and 0 bases from J, with 10 bases between. The CDR3 is 15 residues long. In germline, CDR1 is SNHLY, CDR2 FYNNEI.

The chain is built from TRBV4-2 and TRBJ2-6; TRBD2 agrees at 10 bases. Germline CDR1 reads LGHNA; CDR2 reads YNFKEQ. J was trimmed by 2 bases and V by 2 bases; bases with no gene match: 9. This CDR3 is built from 19 residues. The chain's CDR3 is CASSQRTSGLGAGANVLTF. CDR3 coding DNA: TGTGCCAGCAGCCAAAGGACTAGCGGCCTCGGAGCTGGGGCCAACGTCCTGACTTTC.

This clone has more than one count but fewer than ten. V usage is TRBV10-3 and J usage is TRBJ1-1; 9 nucleotides line up with TRBD1. In germline, CDR1 is ENHRY, CDR2 SYGVKD. The CDR3 has 14 residues. V lost 6 bases, J lost 1 base, and 3 bases stayed unmatched. The CDR3: CAIRGTGRNTEAFF. DNA of the CDR3: TGTGCCATCAGGGGGACAGGGAGGAACACTGAAGCTTTCTTT.

The table lists this clone with a count of one. J is TRBJ1-4 and V is TRBV14, with a weak D call TRBD1 (5 bases). V shed 1 base and J shed 7 bases, with 19 bases lying between them. This CDR3 contains 17 residues. CDR1 is SGHDN, CDR2 FVKESK, per germline. The CDR3 sequence is CASSQGWGSRRGEKLFF. The CDR3, as DNA: TGTGCCAGCAGCCAAGGATGGGGCAGCCGGCGGGGTGAAAAACTGTTTTTT.

The V and J genes are TRBV19 and TRBJ1-3; D is unresolved. Trimming took off 7 bases at V and 0 bases at J, with 16 bases between the two ends. Germline V gives CDR1 LNHDA, CDR2 SQIVND (reference sequence). The CDR3 contains 16 residues. CDR3 in amino acids: CASTPKVGSSGNTIYF. The DNA for the CDR3 is TGTGCCAGTACCCCCAAGGTGGGCAGCTCTGGAAACACCATATATTTT.